A selection of T cell receptor beta chains follows, all from one sample in a study of human thymus T cells. Assay: immunoSEQ multiplex PCR; the TCRdb copy retains only in-frame clones and omits some. The top ten hold 6% of the sample, which has more than 45,000 clones, 90% to 95% seen once. Sample: blood. Receptors originate from a boy less than two years old with a congenital heart defect but otherwise immunologically healthy. Each CDR3 is given with its conserved first and last residue. A D gene is named only where the DNA matches it firmly. Some rows have no size entry. The others give once, few or many, or a class for an expanded clone.

d_call j_call v_call clone_size cdr3_aa cdr3_nt
- TRBJ1-2 TRBV7-9 - CASSLGYLPALGHYGYTF TGTGCCAGCAGCTTAGGGTATCTCCCGGCCTTAGGGCACTATGGCTACACCTTC
- TRBJ2-3 TRBV5-6 - CASSFRGAPADTQYF TGTGCCAGCAGCTTCCGGGGGGCCCCAGCAGATACGCAGTATTTT
TRBD1 TRBJ2-5 TRBV4-1 - CASSQGDRVQETQYF TGCGCCAGCAGCCAAGGCGACAGGGTACAAGAGACCCAGTACTTC
- TRBJ2-5 TRBV19 - CASRGTEETQYF TGTGCCAGTAGGGGGACCGAAGAGACCCAGTACTTC
- TRBJ2-2 TRBV9 - CASSVATGSGELFF TGTGCCAGCAGCGTTGCAACAGGGTCCGGGGAGCTGTTTTTT
- TRBJ2-2 TRBV6-4 - CASSDWGNTGELFF TGTGCCAGCAGTGACTGGGGAAACACCGGGGAGCTGTTTTTT
- TRBJ1-2 TRBV2 few CASSERVYGYTF TGTGCCAGCAGTGAGAGAGTCTATGGCTACACCTTC
TRBD1 TRBJ2-7 TRBV19 - CASSIEGQGGVEQYF TGTGCCAGTAGTATCGAGGGACAGGGAGGTGTCGAGCAGTACTTC
- TRBJ2-3 TRBV4-1 - CASSQRQWGTDTQYF TGCGCCAGCAGCCAACGACAGTGGGGCACAGATACGCAGTATTTT
TRBD2 TRBJ2-3 TRBV19 once CASSKLAGGTDTQYF TGTGCCAGTAGTAAACTAGCGGGAGGCACAGATACGCAGTATTTT
TRBD2 TRBJ2-3 TRBV27 - CASSLYSAGGRDTQYF TGTGCCAGCAGTTTATATTCCGCGGGGGGACGAGATACGCAGTATTTT
- TRBJ1-2 TRBV4-2 - CASSQETGYYGYTF TGTGCCAGCAGCCAAGAGACCGGATACTATGGCTACACCTTC
TRBD2 TRBJ2-2 TRBV2 - CASSGTSGGNTGELFF TGTGCCAGCAGTGGGACTAGCGGGGGGAACACCGGGGAGCTGTTTTTT
- TRBJ2-1 TRBV7-9 - CASSFVEGGPQNEQFF TGTGCCAGCAGCTTCGTAGAGGGGGGGCCGCAGAATGAGCAGTTCTTC
TRBD2 TRBJ2-1 TRBV2 - CASSSGANNEQFF TGTGCCAGCAGTAGCGGGGCGAACAATGAGCAGTTCTTC
- TRBJ2-5 TRBV29-1 - CSVETDYWETQYF TGCAGCGTTGAAACCGACTATTGGGAGACCCAGTACTTC
- TRBJ2-5 TRBV11-3 - CASSLLPLNPIQETQYF TGTGCCAGCAGCTTATTGCCCCTCAACCCAATTCAAGAGACCCAGTACTTC
- TRBJ2-5 TRBV6-5 - CASSSITPDQETQYF TGTGCCAGCAGTTCCATCACACCTGACCAAGAGACCCAGTACTTC
TRBD2 TRBJ2-3 TRBV4-1 - CASSTTSGGGPDTQYF TGCGCCAGCAGCACCACTAGCGGGGGGGGCCCAGATACGCAGTATTTT
TRBD2 TRBJ2-7 TRBV2 - CASSGQAGETYEQYF TGTGCCAGCAGTGGTCAAGCGGGGGAAACCTACGAGCAGTACTTC
- TRBJ1-1 TRBV5-6 - CASSHPPGGTEAFF TGTGCCAGCAGCCATCCCCCTGGGGGCACTGAAGCTTTCTTT
- TRBJ2-7 TRBV6-5 - CASSLRGGSSYEQYF TGTGCCAGCAGTCTCCGGGGAGGATCCTCCTACGAGCAGTACTTC